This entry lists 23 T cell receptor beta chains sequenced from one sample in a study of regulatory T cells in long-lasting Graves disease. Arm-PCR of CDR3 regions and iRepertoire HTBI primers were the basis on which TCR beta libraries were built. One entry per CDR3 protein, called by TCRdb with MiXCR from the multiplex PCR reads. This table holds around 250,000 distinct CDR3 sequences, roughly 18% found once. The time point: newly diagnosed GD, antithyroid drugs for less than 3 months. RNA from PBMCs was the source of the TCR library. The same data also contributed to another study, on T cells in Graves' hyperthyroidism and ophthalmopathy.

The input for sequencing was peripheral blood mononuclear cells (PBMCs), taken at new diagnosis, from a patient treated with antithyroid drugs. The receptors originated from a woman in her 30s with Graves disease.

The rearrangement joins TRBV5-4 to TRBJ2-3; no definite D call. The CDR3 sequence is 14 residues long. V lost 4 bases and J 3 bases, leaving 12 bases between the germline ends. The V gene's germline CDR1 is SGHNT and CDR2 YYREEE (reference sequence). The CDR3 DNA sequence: TGTGCCAGCAGCCGTGAGGTGAGGACAGATACGCAGTATTTT. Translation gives CASSREVRTDTQYF.

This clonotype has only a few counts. The CDR3 sequence is CASSWEPGSVQPQHF. The CDR3 DNA sequence: TGCGCCAGCAGCTGGGAGCCAGGGTCGGTTCAGCCCCAGCATTTT. The rearrangement joins TRBV5-1 to TRBJ1-5; D may be TRBD1 (5 bases). In germline, CDR1 is SGHRS, CDR2 YFSETQ. V lost 3 bases, J lost 6 bases, and 16 bases lay in between. CDR3 length: 15 residues.

CDR3 amino acids: CSARDRVGLAGPGDTQYF. DNA of the CDR3: TGCAGTGCTAGAGATCGGGTGGGACTAGCGGGGCCGGGGGATACGCAGTATTTT. This rearrangement joins TRBV20-1 to TRBJ2-3; 13 bases map to TRBD2. V shed 0 bases, J shed 6 bases, and the junction held 12 bases outside the gene matches. Germline CDR1 and CDR2: DFQATT and SNEGSKA (reference sequence). This CDR3 spans 18 amino acids.

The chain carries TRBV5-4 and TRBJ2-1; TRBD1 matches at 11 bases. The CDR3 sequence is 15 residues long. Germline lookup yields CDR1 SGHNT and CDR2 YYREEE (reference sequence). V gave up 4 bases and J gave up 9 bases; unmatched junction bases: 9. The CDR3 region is CASSGGQGVGSEQFF. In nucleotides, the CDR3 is TGTGCCAGCAGCGGGGGACAGGGGGTCGGCAGTGAGCAGTTCTTC.

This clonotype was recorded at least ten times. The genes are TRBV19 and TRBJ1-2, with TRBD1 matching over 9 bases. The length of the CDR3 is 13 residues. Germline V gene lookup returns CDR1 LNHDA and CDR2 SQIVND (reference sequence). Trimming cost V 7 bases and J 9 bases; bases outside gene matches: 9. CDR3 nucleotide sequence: TGTGCCAGTAAGACCGGGACAGGGAGGAGCTACACCTTC. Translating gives CASKTGTGRSYTF.

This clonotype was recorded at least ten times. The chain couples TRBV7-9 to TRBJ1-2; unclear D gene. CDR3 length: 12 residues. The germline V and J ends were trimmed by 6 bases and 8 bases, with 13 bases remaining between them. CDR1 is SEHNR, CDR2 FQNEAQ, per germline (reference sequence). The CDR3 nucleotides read TGTGCCAGCAGTTTTCCGGGTCGAGGCTACACCTTC. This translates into CASSFPGRGYTF.

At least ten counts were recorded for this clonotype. The CDR3 coding sequence is TGTGCCAGCAGCCATGGGAAAGACAGGGGGCAGCTCAATGAGCAGTTCTTC. Translated: CASSHGKDRGQLNEQFF. This chain connects TRBV5-4 to TRBJ2-1; 10 positions match TRBD1. Germline V gene lookup returns CDR1 SGHNT and CDR2 YYREEE (reference sequence). After removal of 4 bases from V and 6 bases from J, the junction contained 13 bases not matched to a gene. The CDR3 totals 17 residues.

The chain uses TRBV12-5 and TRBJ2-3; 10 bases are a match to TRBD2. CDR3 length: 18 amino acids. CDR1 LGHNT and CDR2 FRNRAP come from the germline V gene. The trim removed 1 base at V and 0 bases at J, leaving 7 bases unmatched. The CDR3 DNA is TGTGCTAGTGGTTTGGCGCTAGCGGGGGCATTTAGCACAGATACGCAGTATTTT. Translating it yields CASGLALAGAFSTDTQYF.

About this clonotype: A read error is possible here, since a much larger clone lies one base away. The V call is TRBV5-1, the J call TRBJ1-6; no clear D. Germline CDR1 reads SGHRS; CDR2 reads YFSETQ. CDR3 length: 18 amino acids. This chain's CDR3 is CASSRVTESSSYNSPPHF. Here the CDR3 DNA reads TGCGCCAGCAGCCGGGTTACGGAGTCGAGCTCCTATAATTCACCCCCCCACTTT.

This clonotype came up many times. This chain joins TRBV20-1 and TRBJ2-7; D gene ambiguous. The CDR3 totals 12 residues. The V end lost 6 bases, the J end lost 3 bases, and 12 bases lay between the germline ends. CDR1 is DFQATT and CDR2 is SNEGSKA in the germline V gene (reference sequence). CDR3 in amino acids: CSAKTRSYEQYF. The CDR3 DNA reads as TGCAGTGCCAAGACAAGAAGCTACGAGCAGTACTTC.

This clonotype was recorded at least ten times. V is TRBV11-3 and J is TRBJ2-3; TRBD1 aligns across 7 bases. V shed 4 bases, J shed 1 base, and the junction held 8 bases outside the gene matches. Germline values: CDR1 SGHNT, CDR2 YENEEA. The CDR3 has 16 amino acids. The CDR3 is CASSYKTGSGTDTQYF. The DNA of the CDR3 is TGTGCCAGCAGCTATAAGACAGGGAGCGGCACAGATACGCAGTATTTT.

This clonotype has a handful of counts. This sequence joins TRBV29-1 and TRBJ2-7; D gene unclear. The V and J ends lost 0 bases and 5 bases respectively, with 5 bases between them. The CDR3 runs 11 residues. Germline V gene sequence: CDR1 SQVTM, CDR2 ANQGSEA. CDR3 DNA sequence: TGCAGCGTTGAAGAAGTGAACGAGCAGTACTTC. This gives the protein CSVEEVNEQYF.

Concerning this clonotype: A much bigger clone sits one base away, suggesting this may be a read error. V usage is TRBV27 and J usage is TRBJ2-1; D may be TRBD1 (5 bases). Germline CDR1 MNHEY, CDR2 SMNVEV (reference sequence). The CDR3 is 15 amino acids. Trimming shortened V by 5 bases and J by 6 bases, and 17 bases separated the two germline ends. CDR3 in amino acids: CASSDFGSGANEQFF. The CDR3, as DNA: TGTGCCAGCAGTGATTTCGGCAGTGGGGCCAATGAGCAGTTCTTC.

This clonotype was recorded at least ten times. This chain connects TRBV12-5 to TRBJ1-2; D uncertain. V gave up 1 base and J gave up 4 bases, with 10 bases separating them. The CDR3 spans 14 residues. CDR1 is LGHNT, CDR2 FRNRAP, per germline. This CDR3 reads CASGLAGDRYGYTF. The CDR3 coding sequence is TGTGCTAGTGGTTTGGCCGGGGATCGCTATGGCTACACCTTC.

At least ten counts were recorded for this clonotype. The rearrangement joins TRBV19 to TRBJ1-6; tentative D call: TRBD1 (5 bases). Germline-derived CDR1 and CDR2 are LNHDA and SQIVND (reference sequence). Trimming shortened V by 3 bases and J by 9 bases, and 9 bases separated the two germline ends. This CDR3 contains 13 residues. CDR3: CASSIRGGSPLHF. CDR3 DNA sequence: TGTGCCAGTAGTATCCGCGGGGGTTCACCCCTCCACTTT.

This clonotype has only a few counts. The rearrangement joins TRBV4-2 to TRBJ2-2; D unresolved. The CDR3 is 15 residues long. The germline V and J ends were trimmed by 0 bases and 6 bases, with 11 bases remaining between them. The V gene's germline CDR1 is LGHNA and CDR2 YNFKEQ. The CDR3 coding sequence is TGTGCCAGCAGCCAAGATCGGGTAATTGCCGGGGAGCTGTTTTTT. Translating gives CASSQDRVIAGELFF.

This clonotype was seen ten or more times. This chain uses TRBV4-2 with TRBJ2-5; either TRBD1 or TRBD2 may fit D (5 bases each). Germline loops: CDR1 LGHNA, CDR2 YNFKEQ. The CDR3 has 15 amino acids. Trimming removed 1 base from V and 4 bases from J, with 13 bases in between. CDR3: CASSQGLRGGETQYF. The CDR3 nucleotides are TGTGCCAGCAGCCAAGGACTCCGGGGCGGAGAGACCCAGTACTTC.

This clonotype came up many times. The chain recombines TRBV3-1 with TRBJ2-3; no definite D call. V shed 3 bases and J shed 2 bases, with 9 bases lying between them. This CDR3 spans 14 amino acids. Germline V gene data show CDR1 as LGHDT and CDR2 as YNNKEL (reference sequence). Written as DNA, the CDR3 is TGTGCCAGCAGCCATTGGACGGACACAGATACGCAGTATTTT. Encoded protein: CASSHWTDTDTQYF.

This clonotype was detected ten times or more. The CDR3 DNA reads TGTGCCAGCAGTGGGACACGGGACTCTGGCTACACCTTC. This translates into CASSGTRDSGYTF. This chain links TRBV2 with TRBJ1-2; D possibly corresponds to TRBD1 (5 bases). The CDR3 totals 13 residues. Looked up from germline, CDR1 is SNHLY and CDR2 is FYNNEI. The V and J ends lost 4 bases and 7 bases respectively, with 13 bases between them. The variable domain in full, with the rest retrieved from reference TRBV2 and TRBJ1-2, is EPEVTQTPSHQVTQMGQEVILRCVPISNHLYFYWYRQILGQKVEFLVSFYNNEISEKSEIFDDQFSVERPDGSNFTLKIRSTKLEDSAMYFCASSGTRDSGYTFGSGTRLTVV.

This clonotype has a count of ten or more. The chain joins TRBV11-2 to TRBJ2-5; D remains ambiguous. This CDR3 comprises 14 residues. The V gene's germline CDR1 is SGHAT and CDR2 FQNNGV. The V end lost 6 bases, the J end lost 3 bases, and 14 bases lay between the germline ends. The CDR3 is CASRSSGPKETQYF. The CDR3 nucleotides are TGTGCCAGCAGGAGCTCAGGCCCGAAAGAGACCCAGTACTTC.

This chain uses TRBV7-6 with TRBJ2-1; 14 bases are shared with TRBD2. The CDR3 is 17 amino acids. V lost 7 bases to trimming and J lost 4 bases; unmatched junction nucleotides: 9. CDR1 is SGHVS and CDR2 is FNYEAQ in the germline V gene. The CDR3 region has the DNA TGTGCCAGCACCCCGACTAGCGGGGGGGCTGGATACAATGAGCAGTTCTTC. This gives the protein CASTPTSGGAGYNEQFF.

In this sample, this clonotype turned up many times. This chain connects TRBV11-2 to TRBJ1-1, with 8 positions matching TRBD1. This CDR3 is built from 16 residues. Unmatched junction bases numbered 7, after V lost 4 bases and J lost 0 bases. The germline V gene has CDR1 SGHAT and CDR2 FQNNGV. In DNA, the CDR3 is TGTGCCAGCAGCTCGCCCCGGGACAGGATGAACACTGAAGCTTTCTTT. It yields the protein CASSSPRDRMNTEAFF.

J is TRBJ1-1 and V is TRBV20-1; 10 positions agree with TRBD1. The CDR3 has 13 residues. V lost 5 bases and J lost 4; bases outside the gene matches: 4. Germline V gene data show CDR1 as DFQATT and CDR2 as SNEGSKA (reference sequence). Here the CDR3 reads CSASDRGGTEAFF. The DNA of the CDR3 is TGCAGTGCTTCGGACAGGGGGGGCACTGAAGCTTTCTTT.